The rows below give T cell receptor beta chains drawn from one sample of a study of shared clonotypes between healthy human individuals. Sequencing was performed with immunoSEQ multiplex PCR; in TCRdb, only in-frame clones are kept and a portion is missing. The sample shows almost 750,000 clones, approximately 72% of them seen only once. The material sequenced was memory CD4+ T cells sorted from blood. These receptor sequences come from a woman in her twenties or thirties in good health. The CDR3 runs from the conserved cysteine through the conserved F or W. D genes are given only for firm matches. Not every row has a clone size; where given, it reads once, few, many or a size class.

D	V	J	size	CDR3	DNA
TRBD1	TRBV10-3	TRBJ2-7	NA	CAISWGTGAYEQYF	TGTGCCATCAGTTGGGGGACAGGGGCCTACGAGCAGTACTTC
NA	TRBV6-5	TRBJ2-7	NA	CASSRDGEQYF	TGTGCCAGCAGTCGTGACGGCGAGCAGTACTTC
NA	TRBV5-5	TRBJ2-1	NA	CASSKEALGGEQFF	TGTGCCAGCAGCAAGGAGGCCCTCGGGGGTGAGCAGTTCTTC
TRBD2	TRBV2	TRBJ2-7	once	CATLPGLSSYEQYF	TGTGCAACCCTTCCGGGACTAAGCTCCTACGAGCAGTACTTC
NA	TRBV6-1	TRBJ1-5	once	CASSTPSMYQPQHF	TGTGCCAGCAGTACCCCCAGTATGTATCAGCCCCAGCATTTT
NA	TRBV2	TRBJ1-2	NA	CASSLRGDDGYTF	TGTGCCAGCAGTTTGAGGGGTGACGATGGCTACACCTTC
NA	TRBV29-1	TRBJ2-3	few	CSVARETDTQYF	TGCAGCGTTGCAAGAGAAACAGATACGCAGTATTTT
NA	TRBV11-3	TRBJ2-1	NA	CASSLAPAGTYNEQFF	TGTGCCAGCAGCTTAGCCCCAGCGGGTACCTACAATGAGCAGTTCTTC
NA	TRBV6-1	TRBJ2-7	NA	CASRQKSPNEQYF	TGTGCCAGCAGGCAAAAGTCCCCTAACGAGCAGTACTTC
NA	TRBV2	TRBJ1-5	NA	CASNRDSNQPQHF	TGTGCCAGCAATAGGGATAGCAATCAGCCCCAGCATTTT
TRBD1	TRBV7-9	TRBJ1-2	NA	CASSLAIDRANYGYTF	TGTGCCAGCAGCTTAGCAATAGACAGGGCTAACTATGGCTACACCTTC